Here is one TCR beta chain with its context. These data originate in a study of shared clonotypes between healthy human individuals. The germline gives CDR1 MDHEN, CDR2 SYDVKM. V lost 6 bases, J lost 1 base, and 12 bases lay in between. This CDR3 contains 14 residues. Genomic DNA from each subset was divided evenly over several immunoSEQ plates. Assay used: immunoSEQ multiplex PCR; TCRdb lists only in-frame clones, some missing. The data show millions of clones, about 92% seen once. Naive CD8 populations comprised CD45RO-negative cells positively selected for CCR7, excluding terminally differentiated effector memory CD45RA+ cells.

V and J are TRBV28 and TRBJ1-1; TRBD1 might be the D (6 bases). This receptor was taken from a man aged 18 to 30 in good health. Some clones in this sample may be carry-over from other donors' samples. Sequencing was performed on naive CD8+ T cells from PBMCs. This CDR3 is CASSRRGGNTEAFF. The CDR3 DNA reads TGTGCCAGCAGCCGACGAGGGGGGAACACTGAAGCTTTCTTT.